These T cell receptor beta chains were read from a single sample in a study of blood T cell repertoires in COVID-19. Produced via immunoSEQ multiplex PCR; TCRdb's table is partial and in-frame only. The sample yields 110,000 or so clones, more than 75% seen once. Sequenced material: peripheral blood. The receptors derive from a woman in her forties or fifties with acute or convalescent COVID-19. Both conserved end residues are part of each CDR3. The D gene is left open where the match is weak. Clone size is given for some rows only: seen once, a few or many times, or a class if the clone is expanded.

d_gene: -
abundance: -
v_gene: TRBV27
j_gene: TRBJ1-1
CDR3aa: CASRFLGQNTEAFF
CDR3nt: TGTGCCAGCAGATTCCTCGGACAGAACACTGAAGCTTTCTTT

d_gene: TRBD2
abundance: -
v_gene: TRBV7-3
j_gene: TRBJ2-2
CDR3aa: CASSPSSGGAGTGELFF
CDR3nt: TGTGCCAGCAGCCCCAGTAGCGGGGGGGCCGGTACCGGGGAGCTGTTTTTT

d_gene: -
abundance: few
v_gene: TRBV7-2
j_gene: TRBJ1-5
CDR3aa: CASSLAVGGLLSNQPQHF
CDR3nt: TGTGCCAGCAGCTTAGCGGTAGGAGGGCTTCTTAGCAATCAGCCCCAGCATTTT

d_gene: TRBD1
abundance: -
v_gene: TRBV29-1
j_gene: TRBJ1-1
CDR3aa: CSTRQGSDTEAFF
CDR3nt: TGCAGCACCCGACAGGGGTCGGACACTGAAGCTTTCTTT

d_gene: TRBD1
abundance: once
v_gene: TRBV5-6
j_gene: TRBJ1-2
CDR3aa: CASSLATGGGYGYTF
CDR3nt: TGTGCCAGCAGCTTGGCGACAGGGGGAGGCTATGGCTACACCTTC

d_gene: TRBD1
abundance: -
v_gene: TRBV29-1
j_gene: TRBJ1-2
CDR3aa: CSAYRGTNYGYTF
CDR3nt: TGCAGCGCCTACAGGGGGACCAATTATGGCTACACCTTC

d_gene: -
abundance: -
v_gene: TRBV6-4
j_gene: TRBJ2-2
CDR3aa: CASSLRMNTGELFF
CDR3nt: TGTGCCAGCAGCCTGCGGATGAACACCGGGGAGCTGTTTTTT

d_gene: TRBD1
abundance: -
v_gene: TRBV20-1
j_gene: TRBJ2-5
CDR3aa: CSACDRGLETQYF
CDR3nt: TGCAGTGCTTGTGACAGGGGGCTAGAGACCCAGTACTTC

d_gene: TRBD2
abundance: -
v_gene: TRBV29-1
j_gene: TRBJ2-2
CDR3aa: CATSLASGGGAGELFF
CDR3nt: TGCGCCACTTCCCTGGCTAGCGGGGGAGGGGCCGGGGAGCTGTTTTTT

d_gene: -
abundance: -
v_gene: TRBV3-1/TRBV3-2
j_gene: TRBJ1-1
CDR3aa: CASSQGFRGRLRRITEAFF
CDR3nt: TGTGCCAGCAGCCAAGGATTCAGGGGTCGCCTCCGGCGGATCACTGAAGCTTTCTTT

d_gene: -
abundance: -
v_gene: TRBV3-1/TRBV3-2
j_gene: TRBJ1-1
CDR3aa: CASSLLRVNTEAFF
CDR3nt: TGTGCCAGCAGCCTACTGAGGGTGAACACTGAAGCTTTCTTT

d_gene: -
abundance: -
v_gene: TRBV19
j_gene: TRBJ1-2
CDR3aa: CATATGTTNYGYTF
CDR3nt: TGTGCCACAGCAACAGGAACCACTAACTATGGCTACACCTTC

d_gene: TRBD1
abundance: -
v_gene: TRBV30
j_gene: TRBJ1-5
CDR3aa: CAWRPGDRGGNQPQHF
CDR3nt: TGTGCCTGGAGGCCCGGGGACAGGGGAGGCAATCAGCCCCAGCATTTT

d_gene: TRBD1
abundance: -
v_gene: TRBV3-1/TRBV3-2
j_gene: TRBJ1-4
CDR3aa: CASSQVYGIGGLNEKLFF
CDR3nt: TGTGCCAGCAGCCAAGTATACGGGATAGGGGGCCTTAATGAAAAACTGTTTTTT

d_gene: -
abundance: few
v_gene: TRBV3-1/TRBV3-2
j_gene: TRBJ2-7
CDR3aa: CASSQRGSEQYF
CDR3nt: TGTGCCAGCAGCCAAAGGGGGAGCGAGCAGTACTTC

d_gene: TRBD1
abundance: once
v_gene: TRBV5-6
j_gene: TRBJ2-5
CDR3aa: CASSWGTGEETQYF
CDR3nt: TGTGCCAGCAGCTGGGGGACAGGTGAAGAGACCCAGTACTTC

d_gene: -
abundance: once
v_gene: TRBV19
j_gene: TRBJ2-7
CDR3aa: CASSRAGGYEQYF
CDR3nt: TGTGCCAGTAGTCGGGCAGGGGGGTACGAGCAGTACTTC

d_gene: -
abundance: once
v_gene: TRBV5-1
j_gene: TRBJ1-1
CDR3aa: CASTSDREGTEAFF
CDR3nt: TGCGCGAGTACTAGCGACAGAGAAGGCACTGAAGCTTTCTTT

d_gene: -
abundance: -
v_gene: TRBV6-5
j_gene: TRBJ1-6
CDR3aa: CASSYSTGVNSPLHF
CDR3nt: TGTGCCAGCAGTTACTCGACCGGGGTTAATTCACCCCTCCACTTT

d_gene: -
abundance: -
v_gene: TRBV29-1
j_gene: TRBJ2-7
CDR3aa: CSVDRGPYEQYF
CDR3nt: TGCAGCGTTGACAGGGGTCCATACGAGCAGTACTTC

d_gene: -
abundance: -
v_gene: TRBV5-1
j_gene: TRBJ2-7
CDR3aa: CASSLRQDYEQYF
CDR3nt: TGCGCCAGCAGCTTGAGGCAGGACTACGAGCAGTACTTC

d_gene: -
abundance: once
v_gene: TRBV5-1
j_gene: TRBJ1-1
CDR3aa: CASSEQGRSTEAFF
CDR3nt: TGCGCCAGCAGCGAACAGGGAAGGTCCACTGAAGCTTTCTTT

d_gene: -
abundance: -
v_gene: TRBV13
j_gene: TRBJ1-2
CDR3aa: CASSLASGAGYGYTF
CDR3nt: TGTGCCAGCAGCTTAGCGTCAGGGGCTGGCTATGGCTACACCTTC

d_gene: -
abundance: -
v_gene: TRBV5-6
j_gene: TRBJ2-1
CDR3aa: CASSWNIGGGPQYNEQFF
CDR3nt: TGTGCCAGCAGCTGGAACATAGGGGGGGGACCTCAATACAATGAGCAGTTCTTC

d_gene: TRBD2
abundance: -
v_gene: TRBV9
j_gene: TRBJ2-7
CDR3aa: CASSVGGGTYEQYF
CDR3nt: TGTGCCAGCAGCGTAGGGGGGGGAACCTACGAGCAGTACTTC

d_gene: -
abundance: -
v_gene: TRBV9
j_gene: TRBJ2-1
CDR3aa: CASSPLGGPYNEQFF
CDR3nt: TGTGCCAGCAGCCCACTGGGAGGCCCCTACAATGAGCAGTTCTTC

d_gene: TRBD2
abundance: -
v_gene: TRBV9
j_gene: TRBJ2-4
CDR3aa: CASSVEGAGAANIQYF
CDR3nt: TGTGCCAGCAGCGTAGAGGGAGCGGGGGCGGCGAACATTCAGTACTTC

d_gene: TRBD1
abundance: -
v_gene: TRBV29-1
j_gene: TRBJ2-3
CDR3aa: CSVDIGGGTDTQYF
CDR3nt: TGCAGCGTTGACATAGGGGGCGGCACAGATACGCAGTATTTT

d_gene: TRBD1
abundance: -
v_gene: TRBV6-5
j_gene: TRBJ1-5
CDR3aa: CASSEGQRRNQPQHF
CDR3nt: TGTGCCAGCAGCGAGGGACAGCGGCGCAATCAGCCCCAGCATTTT

d_gene: TRBD2
abundance: -
v_gene: TRBV5-4
j_gene: TRBJ2-1
CDR3aa: CASSLGGTAGGFRGEQFF
CDR3nt: TGTGCCAGCAGCTTGGGGGGTACGGCGGGAGGGTTTCGCGGTGAGCAGTTCTTC

d_gene: -
abundance: -
v_gene: TRBV5-1
j_gene: TRBJ2-5
CDR3aa: CASSSGPGQQETQYF
CDR3nt: TGCGCCAGCAGCTCGGGACCGGGACAACAAGAGACCCAGTACTTC

d_gene: -
abundance: -
v_gene: TRBV4-2
j_gene: TRBJ1-4
CDR3aa: CASSQESRDDEKLFF
CDR3nt: TGTGCCAGCAGCCAAGAGTCCAGGGATGATGAAAAACTGTTTTTT

d_gene: -
abundance: -
v_gene: TRBV7-9
j_gene: TRBJ2-3
CDR3aa: CASSLAGADTDTQYF
CDR3nt: TGTGCCAGCAGCTTAGCGGGAGCGGACACAGATACGCAGTATTTT

d_gene: TRBD1
abundance: -
v_gene: TRBV19
j_gene: TRBJ1-5
CDR3aa: CASSNRGSNQPQHF
CDR3nt: TGTGCCAGTAGTAACAGGGGATCTAATCAGCCCCAGCATTTT

d_gene: TRBD1
abundance: -
v_gene: TRBV7-9
j_gene: TRBJ1-4
CDR3aa: CASSKGQGFGKLFF
CDR3nt: TGTGCCAGCAGCAAAGGACAGGGATTCGGAAAACTGTTTTTT

d_gene: TRBD1
abundance: -
v_gene: TRBV29-1
j_gene: TRBJ1-1
CDR3aa: CSVGTGLNTEAFF
CDR3nt: TGCAGCGTCGGGACAGGACTGAACACTGAAGCTTTCTTT

d_gene: -
abundance: -
v_gene: TRBV4-3
j_gene: TRBJ1-3
CDR3aa: CASSSEGTAGNTIYF
CDR3nt: TGCGCCAGCAGTTCCGAGGGCACGGCTGGAAACACCATATATTTT

d_gene: -
abundance: once
v_gene: TRBV7-2
j_gene: TRBJ2-3
CDR3aa: CASSLTVADTQYF
CDR3nt: TGTGCCAGCAGCTTGACAGTGGCCGATACGCAGTATTTT

d_gene: TRBD1
abundance: -
v_gene: TRBV7-6
j_gene: TRBJ1-1
CDR3aa: CASSLDQGGRDTEAFF
CDR3nt: TGTGCCAGCAGCTTAGATCAGGGGGGCAGGGACACTGAAGCTTTCTTT

d_gene: -
abundance: -
v_gene: TRBV27
j_gene: TRBJ1-1
CDR3aa: CASRTQVDTEAFF
CDR3nt: TGTGCCAGCAGGACCCAGGTGGACACTGAAGCTTTCTTT

d_gene: -
abundance: -
v_gene: TRBV11-2
j_gene: TRBJ2-7
CDR3aa: CASSRPGPLYEQYF
CDR3nt: TGTGCCAGCAGCCGACCAGGGCCCCTCTACGAGCAGTACTTC

d_gene: TRBD2
abundance: -
v_gene: TRBV5-1
j_gene: TRBJ2-1
CDR3aa: CASSPEASGSERSYNEQFF
CDR3nt: TGCGCCAGCAGCCCTGAGGCTAGCGGGAGTGAAAGGTCCTACAATGAGCAGTTCTTC

d_gene: TRBD2
abundance: -
v_gene: TRBV10-3
j_gene: TRBJ2-1
CDR3aa: CAIKTSGEETSSYNEQFF
CDR3nt: TGTGCCATCAAGACTAGCGGGGAGGAAACCAGCTCCTACAATGAGCAGTTCTTC